The T cell receptor beta chain under discussion was sequenced for a study of blood T cell repertoires in COVID-19. The table came from immunoSEQ multiplex PCR; TCRdb's copy has only in-frame clones and leaves some out. The table lists more than 130,000 clones, under 90% of them singletons. Unmatched junction bases numbered 11, after V lost 0 bases and J lost 12 bases. Germline V gene lookup returns CDR1 SGHRS and CDR2 YFSETQ. There are 16 residues in the CDR3. The source of this sequence is a woman of 80 years or more in a cohort sampled during active or convalescent COVID-19. The chain has TRBV5-1 and TRBJ2-7, with 14 bases that match TRBD2. The sequenced sample was peripheral blood. The CDR3 region is CASSLGTPGLAGVSYF. The CDR3 region has the DNA TGCGCCAGCAGCTTGGGGACACCGGGACTAGCGGGGGTCTCGTACTTC.